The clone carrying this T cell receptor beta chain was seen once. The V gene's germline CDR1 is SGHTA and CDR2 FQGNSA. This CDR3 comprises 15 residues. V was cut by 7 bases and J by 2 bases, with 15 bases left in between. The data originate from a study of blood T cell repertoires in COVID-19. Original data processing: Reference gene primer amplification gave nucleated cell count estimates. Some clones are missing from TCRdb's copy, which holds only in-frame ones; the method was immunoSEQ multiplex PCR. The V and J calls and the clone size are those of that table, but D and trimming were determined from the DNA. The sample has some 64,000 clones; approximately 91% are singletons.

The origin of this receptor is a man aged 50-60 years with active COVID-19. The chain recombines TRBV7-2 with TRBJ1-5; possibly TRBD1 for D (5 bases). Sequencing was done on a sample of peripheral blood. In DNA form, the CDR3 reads TGTGCCAGCATCCCGGGGGGGGGTGGCAATCAGCCCCAGCATTTT. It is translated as CASIPGGGGNQPQHF.